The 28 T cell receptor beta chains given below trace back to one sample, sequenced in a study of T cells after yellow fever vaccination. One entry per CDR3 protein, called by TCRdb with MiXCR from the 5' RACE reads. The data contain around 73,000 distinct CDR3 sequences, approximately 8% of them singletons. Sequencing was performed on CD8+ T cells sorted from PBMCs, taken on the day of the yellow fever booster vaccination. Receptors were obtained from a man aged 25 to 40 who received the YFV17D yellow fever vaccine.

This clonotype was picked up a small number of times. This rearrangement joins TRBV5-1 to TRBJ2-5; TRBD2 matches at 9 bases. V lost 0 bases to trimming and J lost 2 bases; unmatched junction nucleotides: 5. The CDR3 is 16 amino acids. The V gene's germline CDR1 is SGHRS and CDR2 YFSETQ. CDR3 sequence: CASSLAPSGTQETQYF. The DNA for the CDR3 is TGCGCCAGCAGCTTGGCCCCTAGCGGGACGCAAGAGACCCAGTACTTC. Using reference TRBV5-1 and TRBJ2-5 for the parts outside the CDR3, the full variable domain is KAGVTQTPRYLIKTRGQQVTLSCSPISGHRSVSWYQQTPGQGLQFLFEYFSETQRNKGNFPGRFSGRQFSNSRSEMNVSTLELGDSALYLCASSLAPSGTQETQYFGPGTRLLVL.

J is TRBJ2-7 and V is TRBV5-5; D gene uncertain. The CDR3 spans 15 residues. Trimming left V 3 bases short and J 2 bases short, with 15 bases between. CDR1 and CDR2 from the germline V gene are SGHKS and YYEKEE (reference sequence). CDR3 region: CASSSPGAGPYEQYF. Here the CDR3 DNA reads TGTGCCAGCAGCTCCCCTGGTGCAGGACCCTACGAGCAGTACTTC.

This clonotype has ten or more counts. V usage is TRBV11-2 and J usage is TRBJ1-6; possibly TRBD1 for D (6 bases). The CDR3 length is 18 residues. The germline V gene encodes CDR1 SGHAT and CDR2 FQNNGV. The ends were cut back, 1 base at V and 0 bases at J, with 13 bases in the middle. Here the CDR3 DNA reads TGTGCCAGCAGCTTAGGTACAGGGTCGGCCTCCTATAATTCACCCCTCCACTTT. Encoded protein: CASSLGTGSASYNSPLHF.

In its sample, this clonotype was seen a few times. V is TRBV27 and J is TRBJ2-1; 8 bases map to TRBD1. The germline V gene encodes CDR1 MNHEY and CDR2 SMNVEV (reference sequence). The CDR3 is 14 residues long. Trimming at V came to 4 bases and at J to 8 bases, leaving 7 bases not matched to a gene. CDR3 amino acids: CASSSWTGSDEQFF. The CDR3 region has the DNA TGTGCCAGCAGTTCCTGGACAGGGTCGGATGAGCAGTTCTTC.

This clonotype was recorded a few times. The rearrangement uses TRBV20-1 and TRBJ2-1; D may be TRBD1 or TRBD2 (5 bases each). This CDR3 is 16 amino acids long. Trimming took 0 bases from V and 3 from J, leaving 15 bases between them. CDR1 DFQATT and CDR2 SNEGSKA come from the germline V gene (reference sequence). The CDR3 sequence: CSARDLNGASYNEQFF. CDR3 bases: TGCAGTGCTAGAGATCTTAACGGGGCGAGCTACAATGAGCAGTTCTTC.

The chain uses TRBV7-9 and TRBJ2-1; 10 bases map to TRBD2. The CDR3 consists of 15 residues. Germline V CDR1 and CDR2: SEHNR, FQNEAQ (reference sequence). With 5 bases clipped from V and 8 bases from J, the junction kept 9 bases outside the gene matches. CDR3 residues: CASSLTGTSVYEQFF. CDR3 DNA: TGTGCCAGCAGCCTGACCGGGACTAGCGTCTATGAGCAGTTCTTC. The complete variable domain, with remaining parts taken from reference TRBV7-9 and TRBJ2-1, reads DTGVSQNPRHKITKRGQNVTFRCDPISEHNRLYWYRQTLGQGPEFLTYFQNEAQLEKSRLLSDRFSAERPKGSFSTLEIQRTEQGDSAMYLCASSLTGTSVYEQFFGPGTRLTVL.

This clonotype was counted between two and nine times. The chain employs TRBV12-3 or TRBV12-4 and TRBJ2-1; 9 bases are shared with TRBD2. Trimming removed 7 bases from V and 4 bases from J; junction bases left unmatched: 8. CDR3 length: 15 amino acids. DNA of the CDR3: TGTGCCAGCAACCTCGCGGGAGGGGAATACAATGAGCAGTTCTTC. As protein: CASNLAGGEYNEQFF.

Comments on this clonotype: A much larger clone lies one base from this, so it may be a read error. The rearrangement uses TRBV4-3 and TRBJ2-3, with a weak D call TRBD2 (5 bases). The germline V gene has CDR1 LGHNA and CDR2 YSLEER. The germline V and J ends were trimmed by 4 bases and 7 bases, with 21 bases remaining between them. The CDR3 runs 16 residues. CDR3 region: CASSPEWKRWAYTQYF. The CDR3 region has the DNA TGCGCCAGCAGCCCCGAGTGGAAGCGGTGGGCGTATACGCAGTATTTT.

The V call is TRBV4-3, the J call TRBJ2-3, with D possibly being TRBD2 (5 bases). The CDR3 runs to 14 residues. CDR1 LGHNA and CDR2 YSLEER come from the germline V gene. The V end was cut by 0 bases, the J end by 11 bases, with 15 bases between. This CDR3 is CASSQDSFRGEQYF. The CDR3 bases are TGCGCCAGCAGCCAAGATTCATTTCGGGGAGAGCAGTATTTT.

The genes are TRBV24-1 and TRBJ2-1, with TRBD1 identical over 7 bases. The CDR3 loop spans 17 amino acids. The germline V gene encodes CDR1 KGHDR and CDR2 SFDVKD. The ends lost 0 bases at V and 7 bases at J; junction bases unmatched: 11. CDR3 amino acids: CATSDLQGETQRNEQFF. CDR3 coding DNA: TGTGCCACCAGTGATTTGCAGGGGGAGACCCAAAGGAATGAGCAGTTCTTC.

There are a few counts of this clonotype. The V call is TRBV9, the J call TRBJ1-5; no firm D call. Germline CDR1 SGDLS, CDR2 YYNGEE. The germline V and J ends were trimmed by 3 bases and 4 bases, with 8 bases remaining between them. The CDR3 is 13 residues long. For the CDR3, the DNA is TGTGCCAGCAGCGGCCCACAGAATCAGCCCCAGCATTTT. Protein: CASSGPQNQPQHF.

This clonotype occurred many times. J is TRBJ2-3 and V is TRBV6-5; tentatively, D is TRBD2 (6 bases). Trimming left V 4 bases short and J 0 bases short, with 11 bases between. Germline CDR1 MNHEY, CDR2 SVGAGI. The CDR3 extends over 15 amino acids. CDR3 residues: CASSFIRGSTDTQYF. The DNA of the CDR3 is TGTGCCAGCAGTTTTATCCGGGGGAGCACAGATACGCAGTATTTT.

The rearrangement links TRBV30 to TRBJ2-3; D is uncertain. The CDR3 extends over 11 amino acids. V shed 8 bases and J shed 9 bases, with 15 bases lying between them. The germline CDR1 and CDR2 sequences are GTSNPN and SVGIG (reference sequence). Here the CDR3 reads CATGPPQTQYF. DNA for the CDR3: TGTGCCACCGGGCCCCCGCAGACGCAGTATTTT.

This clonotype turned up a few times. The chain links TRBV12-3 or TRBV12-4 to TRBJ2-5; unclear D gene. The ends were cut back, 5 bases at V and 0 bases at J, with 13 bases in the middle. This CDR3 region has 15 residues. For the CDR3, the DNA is TGTGCCAGCAGTAACGTAGAGAGGTACCAAGAGACCCAGTACTTC. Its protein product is CASSNVERYQETQYF.

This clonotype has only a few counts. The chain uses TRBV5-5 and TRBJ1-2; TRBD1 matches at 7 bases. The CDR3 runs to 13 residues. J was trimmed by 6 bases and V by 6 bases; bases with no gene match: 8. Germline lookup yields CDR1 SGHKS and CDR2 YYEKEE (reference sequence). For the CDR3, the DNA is TGTGCCAGCATCACCGGGACAGAAGATGGCTACACCTTC. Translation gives CASITGTEDGYTF.

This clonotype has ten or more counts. The CDR3 region is CASSLAQNEQFF. CDR3 nucleotide sequence: TGCGCCAGCAGCTTGGCCCAGAATGAGCAGTTCTTC. This chain connects TRBV5-1 to TRBJ2-1; no clear D. The CDR3 has 12 residues. Deletions cut 0 bases from V and 7 bases from J, with 5 bases between. Germline CDR1 is SGHRS and CDR2 is YFSETQ.

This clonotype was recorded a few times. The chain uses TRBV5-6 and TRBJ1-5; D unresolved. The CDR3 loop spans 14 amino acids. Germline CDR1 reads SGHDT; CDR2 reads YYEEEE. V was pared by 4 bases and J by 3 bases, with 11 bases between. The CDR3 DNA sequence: TGTGCCAGCAGCCAGGACGGCTACAATCAGCCCCAGCATTTT. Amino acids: CASSQDGYNQPQHF.

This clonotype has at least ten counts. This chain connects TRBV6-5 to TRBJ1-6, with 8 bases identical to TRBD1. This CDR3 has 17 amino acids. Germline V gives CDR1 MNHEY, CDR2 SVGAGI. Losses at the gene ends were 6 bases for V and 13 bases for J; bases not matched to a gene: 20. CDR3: CASSYDRMDRVVGPLHF. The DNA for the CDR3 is TGTGCCAGCAGCTACGACCGAATGGACAGGGTGGTAGGTCCCCTCCACTTT.

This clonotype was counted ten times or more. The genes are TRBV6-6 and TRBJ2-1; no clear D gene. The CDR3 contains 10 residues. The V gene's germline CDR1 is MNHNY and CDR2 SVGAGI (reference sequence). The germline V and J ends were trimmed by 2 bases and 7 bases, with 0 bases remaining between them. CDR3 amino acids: CASSYNEQFF. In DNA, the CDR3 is TGTGCCAGCAGTTACAATGAGCAGTTCTTC.

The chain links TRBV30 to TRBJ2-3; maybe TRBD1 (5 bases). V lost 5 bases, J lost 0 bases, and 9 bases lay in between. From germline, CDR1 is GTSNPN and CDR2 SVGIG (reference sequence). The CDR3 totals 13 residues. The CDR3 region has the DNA TGTGCCTGGTCGACAGTCAGCACAGATACGCAGTATTTT. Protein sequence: CAWSTVSTDTQYF.

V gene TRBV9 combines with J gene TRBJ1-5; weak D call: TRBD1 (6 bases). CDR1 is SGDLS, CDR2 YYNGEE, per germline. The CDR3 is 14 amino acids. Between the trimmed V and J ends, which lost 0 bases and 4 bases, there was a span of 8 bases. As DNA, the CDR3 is TGTGCCAGCAGCGTAGGGACAGAGAATCAGCCCCAGCATTTT. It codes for CASSVGTENQPQHF.

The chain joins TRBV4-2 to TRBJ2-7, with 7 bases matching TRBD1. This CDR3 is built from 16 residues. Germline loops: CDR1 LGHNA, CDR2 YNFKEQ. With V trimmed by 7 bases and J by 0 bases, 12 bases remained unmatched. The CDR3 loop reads CASKIENGDSSYEQYF. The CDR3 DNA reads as TGTGCCAGCAAGATAGAGAACGGGGACAGCTCCTACGAGCAGTACTTC.

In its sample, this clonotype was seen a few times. For the CDR3, the DNA is TGTGCCAGCAGTTTTCCCCCTTTGGGACAGGGGGAAGAGACCCAGTACTTC. Protein sequence: CASSFPPLGQGEETQYF. The chain combines TRBV28 with TRBJ2-5; TRBD1 matches at 11 bases. Germline V gives CDR1 MDHEN, CDR2 SYDVKM. The CDR3 totals 17 residues. Trimming took 3 bases from V and 3 from J; bases not matched to a gene: 9.

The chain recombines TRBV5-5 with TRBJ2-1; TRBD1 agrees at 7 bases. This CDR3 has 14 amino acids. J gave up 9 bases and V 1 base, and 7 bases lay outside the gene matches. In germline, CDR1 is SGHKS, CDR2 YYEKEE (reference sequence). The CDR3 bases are TGTGCCAGCAGCTTGCACCAGGGGGTAGGTGAGCAGTTCTTC. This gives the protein CASSLHQGVGEQFF.

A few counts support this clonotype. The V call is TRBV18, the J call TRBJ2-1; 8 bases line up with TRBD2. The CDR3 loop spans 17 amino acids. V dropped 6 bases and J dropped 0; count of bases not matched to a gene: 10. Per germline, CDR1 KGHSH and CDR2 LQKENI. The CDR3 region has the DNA TGTGCCAGCTCCCCGGGGGGGGAGAGTTTCTCCTACAATGAGCAGTTCTTC. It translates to CASSPGGESFSYNEQFF.

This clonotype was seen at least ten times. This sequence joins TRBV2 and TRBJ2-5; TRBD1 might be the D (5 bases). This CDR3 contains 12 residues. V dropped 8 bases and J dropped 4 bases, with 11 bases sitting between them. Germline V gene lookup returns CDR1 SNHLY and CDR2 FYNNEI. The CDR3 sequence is CASGQPLETQYF. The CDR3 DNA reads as TGTGCCAGCGGACAACCTCTAGAGACCCAGTACTTC.

CDR3 sequence: CASSLAFSGYNEQFF. CDR3 coding DNA: TGTGCCAGCAGCTTAGCGTTTTCCGGGTACAATGAGCAGTTCTTC. The chain employs TRBV7-8 and TRBJ2-1; D is unresolved. The CDR3 extends over 15 amino acids. The germline V and J ends were trimmed by 0 bases and 4 bases, with 10 bases remaining between them. The germline V gene has CDR1 SGHVS and CDR2 FQNEAQ. Combining the CDR3 with reference TRBV7-8 and TRBJ2-1 gives the whole variable domain GAGVSQSPRYKVAKRGQDVALRCDPISGHVSLFWYQQALGQGPEFLTYFQNEAQLDKSGLPSDRFFAERPEGSVSTLKIQRTQQEDSAVYLCASSLAFSGYNEQFFGPGTRLTVL.

CDR3 bases: TGTGCCAGCCTGGGACTAGATGCGACCCAGTACTTC. This codes for CASLGLDATQYF. The chain carries TRBV18 and TRBJ2-5; TRBD2 aligns across 8 bases. Per the germline V gene, CDR1 is KGHSH and CDR2 is LQKENI. The CDR3 is made up of 12 amino acids. V was clipped by 8 bases and J by 7 bases; unmatched bases: 6.